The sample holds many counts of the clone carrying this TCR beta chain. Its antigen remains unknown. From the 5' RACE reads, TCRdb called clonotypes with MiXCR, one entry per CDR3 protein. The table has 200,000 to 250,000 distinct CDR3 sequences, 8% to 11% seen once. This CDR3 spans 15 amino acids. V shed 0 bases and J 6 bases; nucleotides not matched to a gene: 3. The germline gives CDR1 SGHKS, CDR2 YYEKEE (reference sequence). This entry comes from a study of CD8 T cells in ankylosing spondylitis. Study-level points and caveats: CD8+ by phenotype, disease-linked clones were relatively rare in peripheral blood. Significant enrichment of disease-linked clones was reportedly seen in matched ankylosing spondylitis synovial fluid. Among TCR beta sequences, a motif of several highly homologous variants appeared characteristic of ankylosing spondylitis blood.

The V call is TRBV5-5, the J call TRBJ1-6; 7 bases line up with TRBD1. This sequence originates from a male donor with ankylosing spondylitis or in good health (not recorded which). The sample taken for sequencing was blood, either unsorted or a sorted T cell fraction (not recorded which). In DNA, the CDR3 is TGTGCCAGCAGCTTGGCGGGACAGAGTAATTCACCCCTCCACTTT. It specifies CASSLAGQSNSPLHF.